These 15 T cell receptor beta chains were sequenced from one sample in a study of cytomegalovirus exposure and HLA in healthy donors. PCR involved 60 Vbeta and 13 Jbeta primers. Profiling relied on immunoSEQ multiplex PCR, and the TCRdb table lists in-frame clones only, not all of them. The repertoire includes 150,000 to 170,000 clones, roughly 80% of them detected once, and around 13% sits in the top ten. Sample: PBMCs. The receptors here all came from a man aged 30 to 45 in good health and CMV-seropositive.

This clone was recorded once. The chain employs TRBV10-3 and TRBJ1-1; D not certain. Trimming shortened V by 3 bases and J by 1 base, and 6 bases separated the two germline ends. Germline loops: CDR1 ENHRY, CDR2 SYGVKD. CDR3 length: 13 residues. In DNA, the CDR3 is TGTGCCATCAGTGATCTAGGGAACACTGAAGCTTTCTTT. Protein product: CAISDLGNTEAFF.

The V and J genes are TRBV11-2 and TRBJ1-1, with D possibly matching TRBD1 (5 bases). CDR3 length equals 14 residues. CDR1 and CDR2 from the germline V gene are SGHAT and FQNNGV. V lost 6 bases to trimming and J lost 2 bases, with 13 bases between them. CDR3 loop: CASSEARGNTEAFF. For the CDR3, the DNA is TGTGCCAGCAGTGAAGCAAGGGGTAACACTGAAGCTTTCTTT.

The chain combines TRBV5-1 with TRBJ2-2, with D maybe TRBD2 (6 bases). The V end was cut by 6 bases, the J end by 2 bases, with 14 bases between. Germline values: CDR1 SGHRS, CDR2 YFSETQ. This CDR3 comprises 15 residues. CDR3 loop: CASTSGVINTGELFF. The CDR3 DNA reads TGCGCCAGCACCTCGGGGGTTATAAACACCGGGGAGCTGTTTTTT.

The rearrangement uses TRBV29-1 and TRBJ2-1, with TRBD1 as a possible D gene (5 bases). Trimming shortened V by 4 bases and J by 7 bases, and 20 bases separated the two germline ends. This CDR3 spans 15 amino acids. CDR1 and CDR2 (germline): SQVTM, ANQGSEA. Here the CDR3 reads CSVGEGRKGLNEQFF. The CDR3 bases are TGCAGCGTTGGAGAAGGCCGGAAGGGGTTGAATGAGCAGTTCTTC.

This chain links TRBV5-5 with TRBJ1-1, with D hard to call. Germline V gene sequence: CDR1 SGHKS, CDR2 YYEKEE (reference sequence). The length of the CDR3 is 13 residues. V lost 3 bases and J 1 base, leaving 7 bases between the germline ends. The DNA of the CDR3 is TGTGCCAGCAGCTCCTCCGGGAACACTGAAGCTTTCTTT. This encodes CASSSSGNTEAFF.

The chain employs TRBV6-5 and TRBJ2-7; 7 bases are a match to TRBD2. Germline V CDR1 and CDR2: MNHEY, SVGAGI. The V segment lost 0 bases and the J segment 4 bases; nucleotides outside the gene matches: 3. The CDR3 contains 14 residues. CDR3 coding DNA: TGTGCCAGCAGTTACTCGTCTAGCGGTTACGAGCAGTACTTC. Protein sequence: CASSYSSSGYEQYF.

This clone was found once. The V and J genes are TRBV6-6 and TRBJ1-5, with 9 positions matching TRBD1. In germline, CDR1 is MNHNY, CDR2 SVGAGI (reference sequence). Trimming took 0 bases from V and 6 from J; bases not matched to a gene: 3. The CDR3 loop spans 15 amino acids. This CDR3 is CASSYSTGGGQPQHF. In nucleotides, the CDR3 is TGTGCCAGCAGTTACTCCACAGGGGGCGGTCAGCCCCAGCATTTT.

The J gene is TRBJ2-5, the V gene TRBV5-4; 7 nucleotides match TRBD2. The CDR3 has 15 residues. Germline V gives CDR1 SGHNT, CDR2 YYREEE (reference sequence). V was pared by 4 bases and J by 1 base, with 7 bases of the junction left unmatched. CDR3 residues: CASSGRGPLQETQYF. CDR3 in DNA: TGTGCCAGCAGCGGGAGGGGACCGCTCCAAGAGACCCAGTACTTC.

The chain is built from TRBV4-2 and TRBJ2-7, with 9 positions matching TRBD2. The CDR3 loop spans 15 amino acids. CDR1 and CDR2 (germline): LGHNA, YNFKEQ. Trimming at V came to 3 bases and at J to 2 bases, leaving 5 bases not matched to a gene. The CDR3 bases are TGTGCCAGCAGCCAGGGGCGGGAGGGAACCTACGAGCAGTACTTC. This sequence encodes CASSQGREGTYEQYF.

V and J are TRBV6-5 and TRBJ2-4; 7 bases fit TRBD2. CDR3 length: 15 amino acids. Unmatched junction bases numbered 0, after V lost 1 base and J lost 0 bases. CDR1 is MNHEY, CDR2 SVGAGI, per germline. In nucleotides, the CDR3 is TGTGCCAGCAGTTACTGGGGGGGAGCCAAAAACATTCAGTACTTC. It codes for CASSYWGGAKNIQYF.

The chain's CDR3 is CASSSLRTGWFF. CDR3 DNA: TGTGCCAGCAGCTCCCTTCGGACTGGGTGGTTCTTC. The gene calls are TRBV5-5 and TRBJ2-1; D may be TRBD2 (5 bases). V shed 3 bases and J shed 15 bases, with 16 bases lying between them. The CDR3 is 12 residues long. CDR1 SGHKS and CDR2 YYEKEE come from the germline V gene (reference sequence). The full variable domain, in which reference TRBV5-5 and TRBJ2-1 provide the parts outside the CDR3, is DAGVTQSPTHLIKTRGQQVTLRCSPISGHKSVSWYQQVLGQGPQFIFQYYEKEERGRGNFPDRFSARQFPNYSSELNVNALLLGDSALYLCASSSLRTGWFFGPGTRLTVL.

The chain recombines TRBV5-6 with TRBJ2-6, with D maybe TRBD1 (6 bases). Germline CDR1 SGHDT, CDR2 YYEEEE. This CDR3 spans 15 amino acids. V shed 5 bases and J shed 3 bases, with 12 bases lying between them. CDR3 sequence reads: CASSHRELGANVLTF. Here the CDR3 DNA reads TGTGCCAGCAGTCACAGGGAGCTTGGGGCCAACGTCCTGACTTTC. Full variable domain (outside the CDR3, taken from reference TRBV5-6 and TRBJ2-6): DAGVTQSPTHLIKTRGQQVTLRCSPKSGHDTVSWYQQALGQGPQFIFQYYEEEERQRGNFPDRFSGHQFPNYSSELNVNALLLGDSALYLCASSHRELGANVLTFGAGSRLTVL.

V gene TRBV28 combines with J gene TRBJ2-3, with TRBD2 matching over 11 bases. The CDR3 has 14 residues. Germline V gives CDR1 MDHEN, CDR2 SYDVKM. J gave up 5 bases and V 5 bases, and 3 bases lay outside the gene matches. Here the CDR3 reads CASSASGRKDTQYF. Here the CDR3 DNA reads TGTGCCAGCAGTGCTAGCGGGAGGAAAGATACGCAGTATTTT.

The chain uses TRBV5-1 and TRBJ2-7; TRBD1 might be the D (5 bases). This CDR3 contains 12 residues. Trimming cost V 5 bases and J 3 bases, with 9 bases left between them. Germline assignment: CDR1 SGHRS and CDR2 YFSETQ. The CDR3 DNA sequence: TGCGCCAGCAGGACCGACAGCTACGAGCAGTACTTC. This gives the protein CASRTDSYEQYF.

This rearrangement joins TRBV6-1 to TRBJ2-5, with 8 positions matching TRBD1. Germline CDR1 MNHNS, CDR2 SASEGT. Trimming took 4 bases from V and 5 from J; bases not matched to a gene: 6. The CDR3 has 14 amino acids. The CDR3 region has the DNA TGTGCCAGCAGTGGGTCAGGGGGCTGGGAGACCCAGTACTTC. It yields the protein CASSGSGGWETQYF.